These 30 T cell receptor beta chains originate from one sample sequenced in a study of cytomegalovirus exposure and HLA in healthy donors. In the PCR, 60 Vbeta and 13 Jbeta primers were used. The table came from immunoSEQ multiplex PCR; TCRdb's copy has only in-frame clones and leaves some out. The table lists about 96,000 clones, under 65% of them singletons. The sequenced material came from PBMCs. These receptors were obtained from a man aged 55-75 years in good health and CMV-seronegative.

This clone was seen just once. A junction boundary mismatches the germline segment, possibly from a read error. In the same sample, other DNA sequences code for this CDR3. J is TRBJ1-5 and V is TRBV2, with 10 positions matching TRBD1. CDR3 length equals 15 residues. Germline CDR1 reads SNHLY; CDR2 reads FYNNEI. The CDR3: CASNEGTGVNQPQHF. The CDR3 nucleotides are TGTGCCAGCAACGAAGGGACAGGGGTCAATCAGCCCCAACATTTT.

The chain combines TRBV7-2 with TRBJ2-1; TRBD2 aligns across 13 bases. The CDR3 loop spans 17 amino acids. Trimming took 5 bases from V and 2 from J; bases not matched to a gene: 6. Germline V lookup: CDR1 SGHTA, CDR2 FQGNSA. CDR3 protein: CASSPGLAGATYNEQFF. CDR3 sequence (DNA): TGTGCCAGCAGCCCAGGACTAGCGGGGGCGACCTACAATGAGCAGTTCTTC.

CDR3 sequence reads: CAWSVGEGYGYTF. The CDR3 coding sequence is TGTGCCTGGAGTGTCGGGGAGGGCTATGGCTACACCTTC. This chain connects TRBV30 to TRBJ1-2; D unclear. Germline V gene lookup returns CDR1 GTSNPN and CDR2 SVGIG (reference sequence). Trimming removed 0 bases at V and 4 bases at J, with 9 bases between. This CDR3 contains 13 residues.

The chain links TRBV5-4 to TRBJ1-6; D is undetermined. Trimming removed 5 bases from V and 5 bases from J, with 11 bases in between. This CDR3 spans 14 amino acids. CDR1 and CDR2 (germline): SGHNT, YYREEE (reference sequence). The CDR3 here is CASRVNRDNSPLHF. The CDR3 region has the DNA TGTGCCAGCAGAGTTAATCGGGATAATTCACCCCTCCACTTT.

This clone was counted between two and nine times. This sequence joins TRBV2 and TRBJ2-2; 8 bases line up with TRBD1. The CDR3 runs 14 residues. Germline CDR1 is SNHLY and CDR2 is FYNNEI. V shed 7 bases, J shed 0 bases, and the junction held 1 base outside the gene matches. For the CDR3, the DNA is TGTGCCAGCACACAGGGGGCGAACACCGGGGAGCTGTTTTTT. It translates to CASTQGANTGELFF.

The CDR3 DNA is TGTGCCAGCAGACTAGCGGGGGGCGGGGGGCAAGAGACCCAGTACTTC. It encodes CASRLAGGGGQETQYF. The chain combines TRBV27 with TRBJ2-5; 12 bases are a match to TRBD2. The CDR3 has 16 residues. Germline trimming cut 6 bases from V and 2 bases from J; bases unmatched to any gene: 7. From germline, CDR1 is MNHEY and CDR2 SMNVEV (reference sequence).

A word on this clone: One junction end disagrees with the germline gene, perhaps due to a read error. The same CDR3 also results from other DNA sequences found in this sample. This chain's CDR3 is CASSLAGGGNSPLHF. The CDR3, as DNA: TGCGCTAGCAGCCTAGCCGGGGGTGGGAATTCACCCCTCCACTTT. J is TRBJ1-6 and V is TRBV5-1, with D possibly TRBD1 on 5 matching bases. The length of the CDR3 is 15 residues. The germline CDR1 and CDR2 sequences are SGHRS and YFSETQ. Full variable domain (remainder filled in from reference TRBV5-1 and TRBJ1-6): KAGVTQTPRYLIKTRGQQVTLSCSPISGHRSVSWYQQTPGQGLQFLFEYFSETQRNKGNFPGRFSGRQFSNSRSEMNVSTLELGDSALYLCASSLAGGGNSPLHFGNGTRLTVT.

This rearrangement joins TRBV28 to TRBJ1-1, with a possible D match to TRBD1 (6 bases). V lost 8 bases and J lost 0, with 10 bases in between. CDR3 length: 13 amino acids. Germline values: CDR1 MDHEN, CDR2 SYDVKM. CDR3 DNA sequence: TGTGCCAGCTTAGGACAGTTGAACACTGAAGCTTTCTTT. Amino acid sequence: CASLGQLNTEAFF.

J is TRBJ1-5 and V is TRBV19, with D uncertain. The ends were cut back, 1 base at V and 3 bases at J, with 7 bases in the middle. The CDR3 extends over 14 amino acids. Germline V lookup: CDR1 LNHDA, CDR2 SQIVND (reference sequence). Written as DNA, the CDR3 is TGTGCCAGTAGTATAGGGCAATTCAATCAGCCCCAGCATTTT. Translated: CASSIGQFNQPQHF.

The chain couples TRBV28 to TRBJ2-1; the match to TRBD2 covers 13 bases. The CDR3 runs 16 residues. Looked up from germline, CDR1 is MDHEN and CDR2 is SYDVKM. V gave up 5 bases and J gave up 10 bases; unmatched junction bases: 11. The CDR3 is CASSLPGLAGQSEQFF. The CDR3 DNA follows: TGTGCCAGCAGTCTCCCGGGACTAGCGGGGCAGTCGGAGCAGTTCTTC.

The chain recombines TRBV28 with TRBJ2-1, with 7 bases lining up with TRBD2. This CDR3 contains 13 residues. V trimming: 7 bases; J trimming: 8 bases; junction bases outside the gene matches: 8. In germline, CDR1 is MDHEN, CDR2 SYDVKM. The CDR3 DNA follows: TGTGCCAGCATATCGGCGGGAGAGGATGAGCAGTTCTTC. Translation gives CASISAGEDEQFF.

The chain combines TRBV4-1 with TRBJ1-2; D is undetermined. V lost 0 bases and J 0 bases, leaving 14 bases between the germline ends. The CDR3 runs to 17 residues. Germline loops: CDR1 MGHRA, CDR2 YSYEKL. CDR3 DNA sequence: TGCGCCAGCAGCCAAGATCTTGGGAGGGCAGCTAACTATGGCTACACCTTC. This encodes CASSQDLGRAANYGYTF.

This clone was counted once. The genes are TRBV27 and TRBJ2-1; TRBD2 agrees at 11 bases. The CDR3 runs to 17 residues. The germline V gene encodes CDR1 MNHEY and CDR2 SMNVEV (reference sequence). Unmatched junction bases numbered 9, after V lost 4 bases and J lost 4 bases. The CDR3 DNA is TGTGCCAGCAGTTCCACGACTAGCGGGATACCTTACAATGAGCAGTTCTTC. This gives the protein CASSSTTSGIPYNEQFF.

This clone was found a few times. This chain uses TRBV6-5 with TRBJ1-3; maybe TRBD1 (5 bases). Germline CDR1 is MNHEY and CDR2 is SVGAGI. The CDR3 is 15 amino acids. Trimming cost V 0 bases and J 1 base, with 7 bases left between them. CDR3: CASSYSGGSGNTIYF. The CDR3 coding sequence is TGTGCCAGCAGTTACTCCGGGGGTTCTGGAAACACCATATATTTT.

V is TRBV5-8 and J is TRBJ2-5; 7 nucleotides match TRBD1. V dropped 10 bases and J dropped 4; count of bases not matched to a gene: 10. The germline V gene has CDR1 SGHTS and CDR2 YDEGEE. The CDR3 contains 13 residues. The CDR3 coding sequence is TGTGCCGGAAAGGGACAGTTGATAGAGACCCAGTACTTC. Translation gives CAGKGQLIETQYF.

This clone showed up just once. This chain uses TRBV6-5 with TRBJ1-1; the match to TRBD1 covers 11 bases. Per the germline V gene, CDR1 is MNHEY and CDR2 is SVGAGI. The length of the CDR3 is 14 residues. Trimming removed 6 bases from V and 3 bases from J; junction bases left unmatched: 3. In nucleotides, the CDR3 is TGTGCCAGCAGCGGACAGGGGGCGGACACTGAAGCTTTCTTT. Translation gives CASSGQGADTEAFF.

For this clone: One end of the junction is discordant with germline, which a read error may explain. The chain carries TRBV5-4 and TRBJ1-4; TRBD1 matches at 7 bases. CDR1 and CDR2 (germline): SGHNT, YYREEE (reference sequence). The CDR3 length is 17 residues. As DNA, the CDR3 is TGTGCCAGCAGCTCTTATGAATCGACAGGGCCGAATGGAAAACTGTTTTTT. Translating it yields CASSSYESTGPNGKLFF.

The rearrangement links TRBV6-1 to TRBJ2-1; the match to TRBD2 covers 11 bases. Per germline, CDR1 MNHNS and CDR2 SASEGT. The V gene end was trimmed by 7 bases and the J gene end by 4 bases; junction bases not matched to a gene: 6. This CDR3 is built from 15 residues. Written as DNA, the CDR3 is TGTGCCAGCACCCATAGCGGGGGGGGTTACAATGAGCAGTTCTTC. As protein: CASTHSGGGYNEQFF.

The CDR3 loop is CASSDTPNYGYTF. CDR3 in DNA: TGTGCCAGCTCGGACACCCCTAACTATGGCTACACCTTC. The chain recombines TRBV18 with TRBJ1-2, with D tentatively TRBD1 (5 bases). The germline gives CDR1 KGHSH, CDR2 LQKENI. Trimming stripped 6 bases from V and 0 bases from J, with 8 bases between. This CDR3 has 13 residues.

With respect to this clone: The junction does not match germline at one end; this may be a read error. The CDR3: CASRQARGGRGDYNEQFF. DNA for the CDR3: TGCGCCAGCAGACAAGCCCGGGGGGGCAGGGGGGACTACAATGAGCAGTTCTTC. V and J are TRBV4-1 and TRBJ2-1; D is perhaps TRBD2 (8 bases). Germline V gene lookup returns CDR1 MGHRA and CDR2 YSYEKL. This CDR3 is built from 18 residues.

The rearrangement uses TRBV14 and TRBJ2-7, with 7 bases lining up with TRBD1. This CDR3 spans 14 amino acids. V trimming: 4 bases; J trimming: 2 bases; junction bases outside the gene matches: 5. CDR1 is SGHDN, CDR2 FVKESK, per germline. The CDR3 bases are TGTGCCAGCAGCCGAATGGGACAGCCCTACGAGCAGTACTTC. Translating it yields CASSRMGQPYEQYF.

CDR3 residues: CASSSGLAGGVETQYF. In nucleotides, the CDR3 is TGTGCCAGCAGCTCCGGACTAGCGGGAGGCGTGGAGACCCAGTACTTC. The chain links TRBV7-3 to TRBJ2-5; 14 bases align to TRBD2. V shed 4 bases and J 5 bases; nucleotides not matched to a gene: 6. Looked up from germline, CDR1 is SGHTA and CDR2 is FQGTGA. This CDR3 is 16 amino acids long.

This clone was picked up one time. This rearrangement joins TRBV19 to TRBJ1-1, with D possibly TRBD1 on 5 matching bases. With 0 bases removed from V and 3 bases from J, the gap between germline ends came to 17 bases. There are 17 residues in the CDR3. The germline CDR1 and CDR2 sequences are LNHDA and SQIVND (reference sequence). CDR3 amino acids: CASSIDRGGRKDTEAFF. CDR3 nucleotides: TGTGCCAGTAGTATAGATCGGGGGGGGAGGAAAGACACTGAAGCTTTCTTT.

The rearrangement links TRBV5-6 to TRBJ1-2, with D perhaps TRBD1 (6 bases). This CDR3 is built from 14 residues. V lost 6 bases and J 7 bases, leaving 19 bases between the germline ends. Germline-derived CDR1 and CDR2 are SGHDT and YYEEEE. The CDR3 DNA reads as TGTGCCAGCACCCGGGGGGCGGCTGCAGGTGGCTACACCTTC. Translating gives CASTRGAAAGGYTF. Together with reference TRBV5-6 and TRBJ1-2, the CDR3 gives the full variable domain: DAGVTQSPTHLIKTRGQQVTLRCSPKSGHDTVSWYQQALGQGPQFIFQYYEEEERQRGNFPDRFSGHQFPNYSSELNVNALLLGDSALYLCASTRGAAAGGYTFGSGTRLTVV.

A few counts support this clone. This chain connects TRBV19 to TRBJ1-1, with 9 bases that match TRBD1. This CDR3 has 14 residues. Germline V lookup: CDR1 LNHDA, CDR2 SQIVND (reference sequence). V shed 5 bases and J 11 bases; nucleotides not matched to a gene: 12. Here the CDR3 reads CASSLKAGTGLAFF. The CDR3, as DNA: TGTGCCAGTAGTCTTAAAGCCGGGACAGGGTTGGCTTTCTTT.

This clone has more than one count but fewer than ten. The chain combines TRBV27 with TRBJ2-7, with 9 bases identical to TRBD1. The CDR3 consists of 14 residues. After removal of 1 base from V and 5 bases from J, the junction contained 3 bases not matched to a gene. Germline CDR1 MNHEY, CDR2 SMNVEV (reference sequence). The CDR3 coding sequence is TGTGCCAGCAGTTTATGGGGGACAGGGAACGAGCAGTACTTC. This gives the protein CASSLWGTGNEQYF.

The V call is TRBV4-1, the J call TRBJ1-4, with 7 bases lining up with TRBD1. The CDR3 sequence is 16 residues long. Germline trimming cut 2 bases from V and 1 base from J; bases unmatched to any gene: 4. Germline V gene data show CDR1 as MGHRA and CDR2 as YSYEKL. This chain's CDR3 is CASSQNDRETNEKLFF. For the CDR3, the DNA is TGCGCCAGCAGCCAAAATGACAGGGAAACTAATGAAAAACTGTTTTTT.

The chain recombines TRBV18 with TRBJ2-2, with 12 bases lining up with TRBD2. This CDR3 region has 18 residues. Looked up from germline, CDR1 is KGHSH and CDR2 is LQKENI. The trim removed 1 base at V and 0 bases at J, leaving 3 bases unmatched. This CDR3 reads CASSPRLAGGPNTGELFF. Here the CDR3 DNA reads TGTGCCAGCTCACCACGTCTAGCGGGAGGGCCGAACACCGGGGAGCTGTTTTTT.

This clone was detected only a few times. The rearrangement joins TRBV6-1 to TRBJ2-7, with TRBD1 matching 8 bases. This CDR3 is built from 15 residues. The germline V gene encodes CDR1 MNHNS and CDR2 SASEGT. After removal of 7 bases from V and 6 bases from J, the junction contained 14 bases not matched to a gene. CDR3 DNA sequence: TGTGCCAGCACTCCTTTTGGACAGGGAGAAGTCGAGCAGTACTTC. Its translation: CASTPFGQGEVEQYF.

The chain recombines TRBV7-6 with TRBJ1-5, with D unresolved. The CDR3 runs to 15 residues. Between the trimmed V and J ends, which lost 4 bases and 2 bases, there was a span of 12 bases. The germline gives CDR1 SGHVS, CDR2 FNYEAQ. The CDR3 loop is CASSSDTLGNQPQHF. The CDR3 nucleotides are TGTGCCAGCAGCTCCGATACTTTGGGCAATCAGCCCCAGCATTTT. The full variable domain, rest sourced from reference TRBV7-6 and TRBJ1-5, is GAGVSQSPRYKVTKRGQDVALRCDPISGHVSLYWYRQALGQGPEFLTYFNYEAQQDKSGLPNDRFSAERPEGSISTLTIQRTEQRDSAMYRCASSSDTLGNQPQHFGDGTRLSIL.